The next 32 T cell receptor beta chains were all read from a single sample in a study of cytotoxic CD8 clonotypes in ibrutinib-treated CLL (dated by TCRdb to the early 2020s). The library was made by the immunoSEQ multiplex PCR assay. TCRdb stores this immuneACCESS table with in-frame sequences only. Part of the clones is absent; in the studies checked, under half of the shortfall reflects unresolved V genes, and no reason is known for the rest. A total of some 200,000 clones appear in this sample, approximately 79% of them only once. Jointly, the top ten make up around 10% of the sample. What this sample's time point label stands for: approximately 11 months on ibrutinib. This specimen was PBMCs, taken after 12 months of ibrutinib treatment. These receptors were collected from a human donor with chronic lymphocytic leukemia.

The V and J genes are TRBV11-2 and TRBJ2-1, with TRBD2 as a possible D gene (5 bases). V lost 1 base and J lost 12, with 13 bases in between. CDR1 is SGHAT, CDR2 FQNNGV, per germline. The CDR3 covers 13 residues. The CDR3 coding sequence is TGTGCCAGCAGCTTAGGTAAGGGTAGCGCGCAGTTCTTC. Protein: CASSLGKGSAQFF.

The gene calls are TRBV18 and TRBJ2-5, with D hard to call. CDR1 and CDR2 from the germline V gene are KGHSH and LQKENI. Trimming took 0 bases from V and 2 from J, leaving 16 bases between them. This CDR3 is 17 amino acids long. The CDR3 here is CASSPPKRPGGQETQYF. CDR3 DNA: TGTGCCAGCTCACCACCGAAACGCCCAGGCGGACAAGAGACCCAGTACTTC.

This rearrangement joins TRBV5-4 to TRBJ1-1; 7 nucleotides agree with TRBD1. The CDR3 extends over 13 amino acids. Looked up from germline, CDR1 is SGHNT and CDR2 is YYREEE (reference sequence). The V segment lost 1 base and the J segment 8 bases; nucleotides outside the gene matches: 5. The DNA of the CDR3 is TGTGCCAGCAGCTTGATTGGCAGGGGGGAAGCTTTCTTT. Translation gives CASSLIGRGEAFF.

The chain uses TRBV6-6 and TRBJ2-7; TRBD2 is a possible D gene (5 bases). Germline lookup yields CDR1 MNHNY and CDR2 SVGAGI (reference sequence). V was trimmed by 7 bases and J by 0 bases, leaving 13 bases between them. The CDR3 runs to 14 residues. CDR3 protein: CASTSLGASYEQYF. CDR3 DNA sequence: TGTGCCAGCACCTCACTGGGAGCCTCCTACGAGCAGTACTTC.

The DNA for the CDR3 is TGTGCCAGCAGCCAGCTGGGACTAGCGGGAGGAGGGGAGCAGTTCTTC. Amino acid sequence: CASSQLGLAGGGEQFF. This sequence joins TRBV4-2 and TRBJ2-1; TRBD2 aligns across 15 bases. There are 16 residues in the CDR3. Germline assignment: CDR1 LGHNA and CDR2 YNFKEQ. V trimming: 3 bases; J trimming: 10 bases; junction bases outside the gene matches: 7.

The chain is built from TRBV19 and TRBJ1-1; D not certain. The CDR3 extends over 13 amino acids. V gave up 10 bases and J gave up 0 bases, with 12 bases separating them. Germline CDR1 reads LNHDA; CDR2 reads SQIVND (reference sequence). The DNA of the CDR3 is TGTGCCACCCTGGGCACATTGAACACTGAAGCTTTCTTT. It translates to CATLGTLNTEAFF.

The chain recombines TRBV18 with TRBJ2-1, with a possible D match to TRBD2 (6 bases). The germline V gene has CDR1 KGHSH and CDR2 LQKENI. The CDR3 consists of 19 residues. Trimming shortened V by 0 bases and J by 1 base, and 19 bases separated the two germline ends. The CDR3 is CASSPPSGKTAGSYNEQFF. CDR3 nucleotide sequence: TGTGCCAGCTCACCACCGTCGGGCAAAACAGCGGGTTCCTACAATGAGCAGTTCTTC.

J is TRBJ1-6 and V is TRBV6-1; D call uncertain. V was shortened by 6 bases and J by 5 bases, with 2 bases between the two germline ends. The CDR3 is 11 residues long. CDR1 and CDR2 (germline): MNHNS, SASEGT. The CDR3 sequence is CASRDNSPLHF. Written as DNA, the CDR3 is TGTGCCAGCAGGGATAATTCACCCCTCCACTTT.

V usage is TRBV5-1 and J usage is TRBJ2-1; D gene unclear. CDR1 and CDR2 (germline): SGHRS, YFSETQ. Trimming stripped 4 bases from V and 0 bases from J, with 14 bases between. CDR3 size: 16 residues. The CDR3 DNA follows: TGCGCCAGCAGCCCCTCCTCCCTGAGCTCCTACAATGAGCAGTTCTTC. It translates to CASSPSSLSSYNEQFF.

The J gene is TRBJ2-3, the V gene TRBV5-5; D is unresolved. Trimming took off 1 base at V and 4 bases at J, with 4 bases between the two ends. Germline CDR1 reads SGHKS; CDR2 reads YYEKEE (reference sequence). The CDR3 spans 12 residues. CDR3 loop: CASSLWPDTQYF. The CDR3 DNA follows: TGTGCCAGCAGCTTGTGGCCAGATACGCAGTATTTT.

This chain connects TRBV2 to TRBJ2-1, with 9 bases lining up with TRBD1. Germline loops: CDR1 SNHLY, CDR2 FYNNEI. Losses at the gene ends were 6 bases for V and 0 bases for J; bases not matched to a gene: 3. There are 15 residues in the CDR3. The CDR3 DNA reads TGTGCCAGCAGGGACAGGGGAGGCTCCTACAATGAGCAGTTCTTC. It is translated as CASRDRGGSYNEQFF.

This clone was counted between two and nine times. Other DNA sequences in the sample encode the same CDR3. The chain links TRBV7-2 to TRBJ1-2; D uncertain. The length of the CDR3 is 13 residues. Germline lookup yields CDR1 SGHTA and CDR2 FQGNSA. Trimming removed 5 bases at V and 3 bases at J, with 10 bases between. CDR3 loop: CASSLAGDYGYTF. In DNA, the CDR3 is TGTGCCAGCAGCCTTGCTGGGGACTATGGCTACACCTTC.

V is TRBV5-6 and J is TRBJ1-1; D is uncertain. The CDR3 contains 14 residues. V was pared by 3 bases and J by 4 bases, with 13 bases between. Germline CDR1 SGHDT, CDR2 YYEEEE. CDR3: CASSSQTYSTEAFF. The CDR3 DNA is TGTGCCAGCAGCTCCCAGACTTATTCCACTGAAGCTTTCTTT.

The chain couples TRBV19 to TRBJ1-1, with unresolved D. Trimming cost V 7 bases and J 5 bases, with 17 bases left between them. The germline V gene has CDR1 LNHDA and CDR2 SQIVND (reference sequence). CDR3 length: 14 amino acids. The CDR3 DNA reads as TGTGCCAGTATTTCTGAGTTAGTGGGGACTGAAGCTTTCTTT. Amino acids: CASISELVGTEAFF.

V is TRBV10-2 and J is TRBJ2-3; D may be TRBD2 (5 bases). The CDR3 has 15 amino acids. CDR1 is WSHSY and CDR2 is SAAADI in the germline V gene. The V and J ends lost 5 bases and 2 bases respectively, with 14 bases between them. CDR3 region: CASSSTSGYTDTQYF. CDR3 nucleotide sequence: TGCGCCAGCAGTTCAACCAGCGGATACACAGATACGCAGTATTTT.

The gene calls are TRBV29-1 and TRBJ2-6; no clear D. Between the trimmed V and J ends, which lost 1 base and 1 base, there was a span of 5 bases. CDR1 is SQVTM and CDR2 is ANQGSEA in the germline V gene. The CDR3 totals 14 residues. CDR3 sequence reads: CSVEGASGANVLTF. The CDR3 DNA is TGCAGCGTTGAAGGGGCATCTGGGGCCAACGTCCTGACTTTC.

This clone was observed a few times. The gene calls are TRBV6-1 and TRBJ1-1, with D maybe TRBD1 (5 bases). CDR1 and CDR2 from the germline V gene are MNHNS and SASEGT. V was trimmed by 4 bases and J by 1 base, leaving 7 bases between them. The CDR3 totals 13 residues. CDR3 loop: CASSGQKNTEAFF. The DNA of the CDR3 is TGTGCCAGCAGTGGACAGAAGAACACTGAAGCTTTCTTT.

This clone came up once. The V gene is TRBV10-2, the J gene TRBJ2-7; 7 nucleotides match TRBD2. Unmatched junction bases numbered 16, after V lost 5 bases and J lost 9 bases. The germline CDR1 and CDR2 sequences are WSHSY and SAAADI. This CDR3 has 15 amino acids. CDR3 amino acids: CASSWGGTHKMGQYF. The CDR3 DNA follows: TGCGCCAGCAGTTGGGGAGGGACCCACAAGATGGGGCAGTACTTC.

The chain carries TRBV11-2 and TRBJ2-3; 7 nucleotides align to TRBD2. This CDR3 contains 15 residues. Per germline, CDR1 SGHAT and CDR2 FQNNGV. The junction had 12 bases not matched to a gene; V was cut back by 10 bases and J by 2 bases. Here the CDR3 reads CATVHAGVPTDTQYF. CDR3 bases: TGTGCCACCGTCCACGCGGGGGTCCCCACAGATACGCAGTATTTT.

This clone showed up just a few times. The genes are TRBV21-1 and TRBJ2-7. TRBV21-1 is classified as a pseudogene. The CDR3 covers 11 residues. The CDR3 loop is CASSAPYEQYF. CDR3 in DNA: TGTGCCAGCAGCGCCCCCTACGAGCAGTACTTC.

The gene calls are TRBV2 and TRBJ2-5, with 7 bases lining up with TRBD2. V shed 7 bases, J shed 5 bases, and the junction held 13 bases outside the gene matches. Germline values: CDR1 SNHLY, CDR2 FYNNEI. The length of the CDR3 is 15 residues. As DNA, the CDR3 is TGTGCCAGCACCTCCCCTACGGGGGGTGGCGAGACCCAGTACTTC. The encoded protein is CASTSPTGGGETQYF.

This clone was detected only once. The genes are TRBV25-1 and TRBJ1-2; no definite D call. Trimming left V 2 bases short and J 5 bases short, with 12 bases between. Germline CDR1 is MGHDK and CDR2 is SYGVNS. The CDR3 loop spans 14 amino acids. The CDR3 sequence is CASSETRLGYGYTF. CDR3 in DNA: TGTGCCAGCAGTGAAACCCGACTAGGGTATGGCTACACCTTC.

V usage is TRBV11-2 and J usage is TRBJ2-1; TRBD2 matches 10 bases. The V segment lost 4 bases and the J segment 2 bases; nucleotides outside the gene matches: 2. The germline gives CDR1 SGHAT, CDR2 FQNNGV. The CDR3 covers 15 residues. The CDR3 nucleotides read TGTGCCAGCAGCTGGACTAGCGGAACCTACAATGAGCAGTTCTTC. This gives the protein CASSWTSGTYNEQFF.

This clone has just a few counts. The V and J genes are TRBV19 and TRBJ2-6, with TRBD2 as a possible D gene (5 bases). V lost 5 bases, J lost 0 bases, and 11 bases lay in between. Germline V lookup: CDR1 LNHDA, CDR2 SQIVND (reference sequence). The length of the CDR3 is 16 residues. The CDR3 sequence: CASSPRGASGANVLTF. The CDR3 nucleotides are TGTGCCAGTAGTCCCCGGGGAGCCTCTGGGGCCAACGTCCTGACTTTC. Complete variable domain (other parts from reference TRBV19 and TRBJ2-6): DGGITQSPKYLFRKEGQNVTLSCEQNLNHDAMYWYRQDPGQGLRLIYYSQIVNDFQKGDIAEGYSVSREKKESFPLTVTSAQKNPTAFYLCASSPRGASGANVLTFGAGSRLTVL.

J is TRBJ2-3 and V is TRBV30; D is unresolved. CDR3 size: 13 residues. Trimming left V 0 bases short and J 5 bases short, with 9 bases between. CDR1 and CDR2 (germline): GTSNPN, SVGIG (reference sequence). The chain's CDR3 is CAWSVIVRDTQYF. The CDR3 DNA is TGTGCCTGGAGTGTAATAGTGAGAGATACGCAGTATTTT.

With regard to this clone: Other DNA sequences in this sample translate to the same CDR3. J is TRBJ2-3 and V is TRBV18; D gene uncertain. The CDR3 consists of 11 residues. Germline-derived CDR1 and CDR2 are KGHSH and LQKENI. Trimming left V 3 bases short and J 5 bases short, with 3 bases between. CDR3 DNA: TGTGCCAGCTCACCTGAAGATACGCAGTATTTT. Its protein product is CASSPEDTQYF.

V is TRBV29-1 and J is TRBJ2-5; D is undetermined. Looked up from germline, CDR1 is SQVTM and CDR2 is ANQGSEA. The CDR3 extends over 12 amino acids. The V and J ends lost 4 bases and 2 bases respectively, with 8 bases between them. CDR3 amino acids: CSVGVTQETQYF. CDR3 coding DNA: TGCAGCGTTGGGGTGACACAAGAGACCCAGTACTTC.

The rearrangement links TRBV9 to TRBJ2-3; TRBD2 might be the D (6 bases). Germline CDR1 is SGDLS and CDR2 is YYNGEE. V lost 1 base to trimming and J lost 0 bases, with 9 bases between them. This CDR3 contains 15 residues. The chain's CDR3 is CASSVTGASTDTQYF. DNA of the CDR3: TGTGCCAGCAGCGTAACGGGAGCGAGCACAGATACGCAGTATTTT.

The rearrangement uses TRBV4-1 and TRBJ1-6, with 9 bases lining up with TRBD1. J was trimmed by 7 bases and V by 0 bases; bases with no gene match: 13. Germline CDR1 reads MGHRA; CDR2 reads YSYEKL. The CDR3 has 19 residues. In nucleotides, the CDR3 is TGCGCCAGCAGCCAAGAAATGGGCTTAACCGGGACAGGGAATTCACCCCTCCACTTT. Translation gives CASSQEMGLTGTGNSPLHF.

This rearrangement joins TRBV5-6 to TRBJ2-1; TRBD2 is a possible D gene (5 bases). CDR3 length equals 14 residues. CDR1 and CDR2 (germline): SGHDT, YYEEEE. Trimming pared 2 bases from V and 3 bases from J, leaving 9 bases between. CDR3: CASSFSGSYNEQFF. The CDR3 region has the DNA TGTGCCAGCAGCTTTTCGGGGAGCTACAATGAGCAGTTCTTC.

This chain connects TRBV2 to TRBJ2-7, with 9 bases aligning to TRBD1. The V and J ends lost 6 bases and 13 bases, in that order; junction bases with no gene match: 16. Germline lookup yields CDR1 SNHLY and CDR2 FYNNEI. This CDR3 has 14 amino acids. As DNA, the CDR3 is TGTGCCAGCAGGACAGGGGGAATCTTTCCTCGAGCTTACTTC. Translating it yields CASRTGGIFPRAYF.

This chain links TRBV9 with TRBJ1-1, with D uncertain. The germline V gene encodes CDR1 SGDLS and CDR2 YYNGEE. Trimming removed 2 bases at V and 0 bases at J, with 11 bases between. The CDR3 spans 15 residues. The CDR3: CASSVGFGLNTEAFF. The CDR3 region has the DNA TGTGCCAGCAGCGTGGGATTTGGTCTGAACACTGAAGCTTTCTTT.